The source of this T cell receptor (beta chain) is a study of blood T cells in healthy people across ages. This CDR3 is 18 amino acids long. V shed 0 bases and J shed 2 bases, with 14 bases lying between them. In germline, CDR1 is LGHNA, CDR2 YNFKEQ. Each donor gave approximately 9.1 milliliters of peripheral blood. Each sample yielded at least 6 micrograms of PBMC total RNA. Using a J-beta primer mix together with a sample-barcoded 5' primer, a second PCR was run for roughly 6 to 12 cycles. A single record per CDR3 protein comes from TCRdb applying MiXCR to the 5' RACE reads. The sample yields roughly 1.4 million distinct CDR3 sequences, approximately 59% seen once. In this sample, this clonotype turned up once.

The V and J genes are TRBV4-2 and TRBJ1-6; D is possibly TRBD1 (5 bases). Specimen: blood. This TCR was recovered from a young man in good health. This CDR3 is CASSQDLAGLAYNSPLHF. The CDR3 nucleotides are TGTGCCAGCAGCCAAGATCTTGCAGGGCTTGCCTATAATTCACCCCTCCACTTT.